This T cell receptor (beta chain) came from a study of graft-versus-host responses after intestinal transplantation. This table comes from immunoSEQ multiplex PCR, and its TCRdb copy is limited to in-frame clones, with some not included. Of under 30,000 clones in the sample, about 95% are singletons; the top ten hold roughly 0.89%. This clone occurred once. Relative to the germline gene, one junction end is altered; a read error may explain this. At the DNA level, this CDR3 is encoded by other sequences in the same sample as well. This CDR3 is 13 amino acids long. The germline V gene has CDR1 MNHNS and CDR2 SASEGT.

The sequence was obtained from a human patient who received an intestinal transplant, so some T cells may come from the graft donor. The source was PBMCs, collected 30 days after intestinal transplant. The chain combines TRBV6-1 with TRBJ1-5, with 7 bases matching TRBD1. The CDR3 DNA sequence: TGTGCTAGCAGTAGACAGGGACCTCAGCCCCAGCATTTT. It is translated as CASSRQGPQPQHF.